This T cell receptor (beta chain) is from a study of long-term antiretroviral therapy in people with HIV. Study findings and constraints: Comparison with controls showed narrower CDR3 length ranges in HIV repertoires.

V was pared by 2 bases and J by 8 bases, with 9 bases between. The CDR3 loop spans 12 amino acids. The germline gives CDR1 MNHEY, CDR2 SVGAGI. An immunoSEQ assay, version v3.0, was performed at survey level. Data came from immunoSEQ multiplex PCR; TCRdb stores just in-frame clones and leaves some out. There are about 36,000 clones in the sample; around 79% occur only once, and 5.5% to 7.5% lies in the top ten. On this clone itself: Antigen unknown.

Sequenced material: unsorted PBMCs, taken 0.6 years after starting antiretroviral therapy. This chain links TRBV6-5 with TRBJ1-2; a weak D match, TRBD1 (5 bases). The TCR originated in a man aged 18 to 29 with HIV. The chain's CDR3 is CASSYGGKGYTF. The CDR3 bases are TGTGCCAGCAGTTACGGGGGGAAAGGCTACACCTTC.